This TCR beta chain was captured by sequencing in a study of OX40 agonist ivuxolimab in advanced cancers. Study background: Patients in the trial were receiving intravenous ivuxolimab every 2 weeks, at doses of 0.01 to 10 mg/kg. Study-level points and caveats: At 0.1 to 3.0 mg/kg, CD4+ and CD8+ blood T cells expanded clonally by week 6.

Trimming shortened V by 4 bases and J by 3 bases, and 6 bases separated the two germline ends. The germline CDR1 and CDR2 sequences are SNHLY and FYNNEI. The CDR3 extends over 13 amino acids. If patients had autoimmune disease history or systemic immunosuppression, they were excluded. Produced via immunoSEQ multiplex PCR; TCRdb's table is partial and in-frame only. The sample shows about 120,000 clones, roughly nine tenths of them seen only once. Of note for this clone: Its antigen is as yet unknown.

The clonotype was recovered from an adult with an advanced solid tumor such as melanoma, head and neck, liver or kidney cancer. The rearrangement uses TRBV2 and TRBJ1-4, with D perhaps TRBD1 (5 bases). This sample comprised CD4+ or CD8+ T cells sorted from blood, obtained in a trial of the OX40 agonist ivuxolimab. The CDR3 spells CASSVGPNEKLFF. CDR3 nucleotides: TGTGCCAGCAGTGTGGGACCTAATGAAAAACTGTTTTTT.